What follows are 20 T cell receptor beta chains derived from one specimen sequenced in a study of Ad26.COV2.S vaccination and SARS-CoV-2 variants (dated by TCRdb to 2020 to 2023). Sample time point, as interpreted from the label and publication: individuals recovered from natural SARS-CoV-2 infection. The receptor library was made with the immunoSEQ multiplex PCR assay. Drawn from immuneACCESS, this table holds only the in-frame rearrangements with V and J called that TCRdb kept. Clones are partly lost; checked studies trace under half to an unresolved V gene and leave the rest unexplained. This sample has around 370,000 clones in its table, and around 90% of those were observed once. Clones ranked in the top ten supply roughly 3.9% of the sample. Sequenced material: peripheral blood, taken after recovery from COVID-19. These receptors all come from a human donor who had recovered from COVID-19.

CDR3 sequence: CASSLFDRGGNTIYF. The CDR3, as DNA: TGTGCCAGCTCACTTTTCGACAGGGGCGGAAACACCATATATTTT. The chain has TRBV18 and TRBJ1-3; 8 positions agree with TRBD1. The CDR3 is 15 amino acids. In germline, CDR1 is KGHSH, CDR2 LQKENI. J was trimmed by 4 bases and V by 4 bases; bases with no gene match: 6. The full variable domain, in which reference TRBV18 and TRBJ1-3 provide the parts outside the CDR3, is NAGVMQNPRHLVRRRGQEARLRCSPMKGHSHVYWYRQLPEEGLKFMVYLQKENIIDESGMPKERFSAEFPKEGPSILRIQQVVRGDSAAYFCASSLFDRGGNTIYFGEGSWLTVV.

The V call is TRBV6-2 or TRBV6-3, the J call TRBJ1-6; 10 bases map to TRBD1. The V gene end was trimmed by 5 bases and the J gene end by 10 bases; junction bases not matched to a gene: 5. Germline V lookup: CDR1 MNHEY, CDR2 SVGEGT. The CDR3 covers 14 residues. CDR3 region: CASSRQGAGSPLHF. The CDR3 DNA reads TGTGCCAGCAGTAGACAGGGGGCAGGCTCACCCCTCCACTTT.

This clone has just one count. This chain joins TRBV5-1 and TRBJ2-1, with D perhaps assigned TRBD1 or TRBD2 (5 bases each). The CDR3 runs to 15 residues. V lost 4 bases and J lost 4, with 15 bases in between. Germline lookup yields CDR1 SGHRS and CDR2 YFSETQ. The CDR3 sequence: CASSGGTVEYNEQFF. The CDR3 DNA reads TGCGCCAGCAGCGGTGGGACGGTGGAGTACAATGAGCAGTTCTTC.

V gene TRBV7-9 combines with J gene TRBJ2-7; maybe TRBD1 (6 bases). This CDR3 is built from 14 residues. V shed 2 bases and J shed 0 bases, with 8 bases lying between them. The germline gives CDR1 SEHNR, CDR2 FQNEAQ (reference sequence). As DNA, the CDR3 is TGTGCCAGCAGCTTATTACAGGGCTCCTACGAGCAGTACTTC. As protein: CASSLLQGSYEQYF.

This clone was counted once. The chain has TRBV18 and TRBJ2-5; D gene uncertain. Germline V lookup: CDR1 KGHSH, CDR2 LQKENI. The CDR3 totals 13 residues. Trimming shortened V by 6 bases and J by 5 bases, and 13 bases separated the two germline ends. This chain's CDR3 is CASSLQDSETQYF. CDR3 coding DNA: TGTGCCAGCTCCCTTCAGGATTCGGAGACCCAGTACTTC.

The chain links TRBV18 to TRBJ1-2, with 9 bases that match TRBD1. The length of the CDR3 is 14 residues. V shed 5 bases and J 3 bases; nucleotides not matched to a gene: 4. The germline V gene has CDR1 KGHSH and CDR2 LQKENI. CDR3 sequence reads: CASSVGQGHYGYTF. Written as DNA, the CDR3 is TGTGCCAGCTCAGTCGGACAGGGGCACTATGGCTACACCTTC.

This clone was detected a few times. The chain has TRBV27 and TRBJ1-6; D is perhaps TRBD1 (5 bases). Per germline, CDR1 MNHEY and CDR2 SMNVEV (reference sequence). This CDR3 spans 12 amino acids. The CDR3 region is CVSRGNDSPLHF. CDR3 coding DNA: TGTGTCTCGCGGGGGAATGATTCACCCCTCCACTTT.

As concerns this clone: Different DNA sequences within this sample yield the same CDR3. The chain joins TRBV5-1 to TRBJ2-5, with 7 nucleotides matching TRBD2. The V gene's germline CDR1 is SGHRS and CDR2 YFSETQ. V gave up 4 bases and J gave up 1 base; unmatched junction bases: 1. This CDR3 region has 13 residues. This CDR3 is CASSPGGQETQYF. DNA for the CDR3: TGCGCCAGCAGCCCGGGGGGCCAAGAGACCCAGTACTTC.

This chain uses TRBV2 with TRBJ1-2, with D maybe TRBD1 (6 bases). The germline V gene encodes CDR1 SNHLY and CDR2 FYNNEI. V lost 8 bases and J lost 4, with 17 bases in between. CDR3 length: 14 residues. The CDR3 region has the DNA TGTGCCAGCGATTCAGTAGGACAGAGCTATGGCTACACCTTC. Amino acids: CASDSVGQSYGYTF.

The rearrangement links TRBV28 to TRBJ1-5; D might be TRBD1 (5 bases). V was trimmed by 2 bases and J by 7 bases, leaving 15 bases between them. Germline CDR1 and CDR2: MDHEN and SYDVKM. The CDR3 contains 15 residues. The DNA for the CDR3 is TGTGCCAGCAGTTTACGCCGGGACGCTACGCAGCCCCAGCATTTT. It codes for CASSLRRDATQPQHF.

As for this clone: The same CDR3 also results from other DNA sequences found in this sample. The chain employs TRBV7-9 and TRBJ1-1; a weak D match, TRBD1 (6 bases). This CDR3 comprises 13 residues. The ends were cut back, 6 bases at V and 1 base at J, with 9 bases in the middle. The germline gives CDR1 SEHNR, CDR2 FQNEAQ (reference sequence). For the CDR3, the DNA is TGTGCCAGCAGGTTGGGGGCGAACACTGAAGCTTTCTTT. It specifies CASRLGANTEAFF.

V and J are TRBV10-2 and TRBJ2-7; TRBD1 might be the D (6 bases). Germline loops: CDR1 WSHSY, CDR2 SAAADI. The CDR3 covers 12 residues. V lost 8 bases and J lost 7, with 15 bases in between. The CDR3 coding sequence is TGCGCCAGCGGGTTACAGGGCCTTGAGCAGTACTTC. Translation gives CASGLQGLEQYF.

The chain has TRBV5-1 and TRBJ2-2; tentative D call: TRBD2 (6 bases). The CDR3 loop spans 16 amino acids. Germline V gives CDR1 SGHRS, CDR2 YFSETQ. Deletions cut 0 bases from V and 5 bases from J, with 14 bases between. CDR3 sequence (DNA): TGCGCCAGCAGCTTGGGACAACATGGAGGGACCGGGGAGCTGTTTTTT. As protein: CASSLGQHGGTGELFF.

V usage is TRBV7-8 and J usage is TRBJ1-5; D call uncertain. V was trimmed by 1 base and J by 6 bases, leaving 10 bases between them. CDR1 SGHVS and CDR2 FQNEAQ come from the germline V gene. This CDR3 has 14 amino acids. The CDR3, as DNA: TGTGCCAGCAGCTTAGGGTCGTCAGGTCAGCCCCAGCATTTT. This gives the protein CASSLGSSGQPQHF. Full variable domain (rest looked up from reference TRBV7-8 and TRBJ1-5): GAGVSQSPRYKVAKRGQDVALRCDPISGHVSLFWYQQALGQGPEFLTYFQNEAQLDKSGLPSDRFFAERPEGSVSTLKIQRTQQEDSAVYLCASSLGSSGQPQHFGDGTRLSIL.

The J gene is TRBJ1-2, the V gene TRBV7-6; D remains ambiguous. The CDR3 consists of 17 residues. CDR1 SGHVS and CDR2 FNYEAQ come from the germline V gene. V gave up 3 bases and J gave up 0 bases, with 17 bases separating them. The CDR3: CASSFQPPTGTNYGYTF. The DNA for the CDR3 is TGTGCCAGCAGCTTTCAACCCCCCACTGGCACTAACTATGGCTACACCTTC.

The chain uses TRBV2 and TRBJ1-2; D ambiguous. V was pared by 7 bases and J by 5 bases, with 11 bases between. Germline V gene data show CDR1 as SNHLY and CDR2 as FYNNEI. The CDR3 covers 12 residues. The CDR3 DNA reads TGTGCCAGCAAATGGACTACATATGGCTACACCTTC. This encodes CASKWTTYGYTF.

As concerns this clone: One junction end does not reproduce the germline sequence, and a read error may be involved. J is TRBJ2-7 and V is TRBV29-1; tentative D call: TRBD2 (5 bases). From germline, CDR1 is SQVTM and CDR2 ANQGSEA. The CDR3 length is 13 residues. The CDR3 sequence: CSVVTRRSYEQYF. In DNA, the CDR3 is TGCAGCGTTGTAACGAGGAGGTCCTACGAACAGTACTTC.

The CDR3 DNA reads TGTGCCAGCAGCGTTGGCTTTTCTAGCACAGATACGCAGTATTTT. Amino acid sequence: CASSVGFSSTDTQYF. The genes are TRBV9 and TRBJ2-3, with D unclear. The CDR3 contains 15 residues. Germline CDR1 reads SGDLS; CDR2 reads YYNGEE. Trimming took off 2 bases at V and 0 bases at J, with 10 bases between the two ends.

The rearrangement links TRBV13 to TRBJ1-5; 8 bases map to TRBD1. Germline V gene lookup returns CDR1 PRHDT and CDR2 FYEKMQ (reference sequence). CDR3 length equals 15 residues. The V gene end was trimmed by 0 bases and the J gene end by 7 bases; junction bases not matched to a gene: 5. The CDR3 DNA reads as TGTGCCAGCAGCTTAGGCCGGACAGGGCTCCAGCCCCAGCATTTT. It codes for CASSLGRTGLQPQHF.

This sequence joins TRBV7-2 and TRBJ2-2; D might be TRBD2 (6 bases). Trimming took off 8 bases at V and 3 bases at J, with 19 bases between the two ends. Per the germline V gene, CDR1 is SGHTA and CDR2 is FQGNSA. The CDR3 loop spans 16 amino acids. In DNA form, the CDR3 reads TGTGCCAGCCCCGAGCGGTCCGGGGGTCACACCGGGGAGCTGTTTTTT. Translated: CASPERSGGHTGELFF.